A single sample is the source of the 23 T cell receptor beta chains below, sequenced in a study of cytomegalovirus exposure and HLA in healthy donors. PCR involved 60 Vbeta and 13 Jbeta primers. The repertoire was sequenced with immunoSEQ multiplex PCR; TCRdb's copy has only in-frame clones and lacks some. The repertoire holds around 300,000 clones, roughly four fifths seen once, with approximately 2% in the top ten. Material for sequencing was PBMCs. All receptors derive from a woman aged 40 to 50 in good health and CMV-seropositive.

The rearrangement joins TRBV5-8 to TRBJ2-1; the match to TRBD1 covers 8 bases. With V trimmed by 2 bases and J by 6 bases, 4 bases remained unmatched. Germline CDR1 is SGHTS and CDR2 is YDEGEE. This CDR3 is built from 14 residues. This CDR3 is CASSFDRGGNEQFF. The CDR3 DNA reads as TGTGCCAGCAGCTTCGACAGGGGCGGCAATGAGCAGTTCTTC. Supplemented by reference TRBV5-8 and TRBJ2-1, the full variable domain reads EAGVTQSPTHLIKTRGQQATLRCSPISGHTSVYWYQQALGLGLQFLLWYDEGEERNRGNFPPRFSGRQFPNYSSELNVNALELEDSALYLCASSFDRGGNEQFFGPGTRLTVL.

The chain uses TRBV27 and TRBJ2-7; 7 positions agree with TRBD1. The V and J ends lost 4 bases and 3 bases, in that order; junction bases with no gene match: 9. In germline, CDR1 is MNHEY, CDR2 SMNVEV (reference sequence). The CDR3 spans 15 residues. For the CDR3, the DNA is TGTGCCAGCAGTTCGACAGGGAAAGGGGACTACGAGCAGTACTTC. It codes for CASSSTGKGDYEQYF.

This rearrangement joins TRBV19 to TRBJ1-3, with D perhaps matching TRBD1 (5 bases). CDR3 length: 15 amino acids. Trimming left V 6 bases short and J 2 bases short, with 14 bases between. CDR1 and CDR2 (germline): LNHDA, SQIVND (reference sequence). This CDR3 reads CASRRLGQPGNTIYF. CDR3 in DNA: TGTGCCAGTAGGCGACTGGGGCAGCCTGGAAACACCATATATTTT. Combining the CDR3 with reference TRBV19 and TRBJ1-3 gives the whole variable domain DGGITQSPKYLFRKEGQNVTLSCEQNLNHDAMYWYRQDPGQGLRLIYYSQIVNDFQKGDIAEGYSVSREKKESFPLTVTSAQKNPTAFYLCASRRLGQPGNTIYFGEGSWLTVV.

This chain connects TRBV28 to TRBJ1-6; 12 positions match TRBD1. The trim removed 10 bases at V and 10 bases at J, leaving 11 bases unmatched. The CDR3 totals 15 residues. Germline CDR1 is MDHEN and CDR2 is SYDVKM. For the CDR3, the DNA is TGTGCCACCGAGGGGGGACAGGGGGCAGGGTCACCCCTCCACTTT. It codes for CATEGGQGAGSPLHF. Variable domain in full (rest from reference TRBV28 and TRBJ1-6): DVKVTQSSRYLVKRTGEKVFLECVQDMDHENMFWYRQDPGLGLRLIYFSYDVKMKEKGDIPEGYSVSREKKERFSLILESASTNQTSMYLCATEGGQGAGSPLHFGNGTRLTVT.

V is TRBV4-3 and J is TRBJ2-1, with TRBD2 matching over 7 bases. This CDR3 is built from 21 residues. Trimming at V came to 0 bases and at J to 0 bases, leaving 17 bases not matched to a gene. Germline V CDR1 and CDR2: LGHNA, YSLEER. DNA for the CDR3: TGCGCCAGCAGCCAAGAATTCCCTCCTAGCGGAGGGTACAACTCCTACAATGAGCAGTTCTTC. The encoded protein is CASSQEFPPSGGYNSYNEQFF.

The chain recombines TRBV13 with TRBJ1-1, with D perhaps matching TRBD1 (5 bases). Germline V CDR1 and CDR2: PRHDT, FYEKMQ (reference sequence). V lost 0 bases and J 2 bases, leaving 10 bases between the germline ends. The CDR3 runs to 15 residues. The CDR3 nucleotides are TGTGCCAGCAGCTTAGGGGACATGGCTAACACTGAAGCTTTCTTT. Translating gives CASSLGDMANTEAFF.

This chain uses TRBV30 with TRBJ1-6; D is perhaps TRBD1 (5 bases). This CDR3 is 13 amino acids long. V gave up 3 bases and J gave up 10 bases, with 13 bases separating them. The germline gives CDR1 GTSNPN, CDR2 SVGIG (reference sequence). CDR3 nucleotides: TGTGCCTGGAGGGATCAGGGTTACTCACCCCTCCACTTT. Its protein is CAWRDQGYSPLHF.

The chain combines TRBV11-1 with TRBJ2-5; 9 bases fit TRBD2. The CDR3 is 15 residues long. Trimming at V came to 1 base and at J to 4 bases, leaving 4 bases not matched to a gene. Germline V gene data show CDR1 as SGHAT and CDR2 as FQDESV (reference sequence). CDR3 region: CASSLGAGGPETQYF. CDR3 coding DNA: TGTGCCAGCAGCTTAGGAGCGGGAGGTCCAGAGACCCAGTACTTC. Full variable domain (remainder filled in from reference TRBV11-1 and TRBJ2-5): EAEVAQSPRYKITEKSQAVAFWCDPISGHATLYWYRQILGQGPELLVQFQDESVVDDSQLPKDRFSAERLKGVDSTLKIQPAELGDSAMYLCASSLGAGGPETQYFGPGTRLLVL.

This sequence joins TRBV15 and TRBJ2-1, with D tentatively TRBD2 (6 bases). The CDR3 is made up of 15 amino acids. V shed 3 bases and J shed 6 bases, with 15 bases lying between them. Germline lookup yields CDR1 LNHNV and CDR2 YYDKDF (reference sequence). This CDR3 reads CATSSGGRTSNEQFF. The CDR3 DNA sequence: TGTGCCACCAGCAGTGGAGGGAGAACCTCCAATGAGCAGTTCTTC.

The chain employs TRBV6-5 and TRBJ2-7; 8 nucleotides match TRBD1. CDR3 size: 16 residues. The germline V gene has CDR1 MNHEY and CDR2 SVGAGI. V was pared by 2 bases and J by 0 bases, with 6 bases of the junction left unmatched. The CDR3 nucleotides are TGTGCCAGCAGTTACGCCGGGACAGGTGACTCCTACGAGCAGTACTTC. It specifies CASSYAGTGDSYEQYF.

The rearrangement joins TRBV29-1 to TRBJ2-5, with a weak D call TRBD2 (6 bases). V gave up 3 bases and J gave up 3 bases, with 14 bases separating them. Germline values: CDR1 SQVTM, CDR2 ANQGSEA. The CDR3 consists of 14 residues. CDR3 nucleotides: TGCAGCGTTGATGGGGGACTCCTGAAAGAGACCCAGTACTTC. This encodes CSVDGGLLKETQYF. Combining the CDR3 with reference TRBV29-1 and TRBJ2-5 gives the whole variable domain SAVISQKPSRDICQRGTSLTIQCQVDSQVTMMFWYRQQPGQSLTLIATANQGSEATYESGFVIDKFPISRPNLTFSTLTVSNMSPEDSSIYLCSVDGGLLKETQYFGPGTRLLVL.

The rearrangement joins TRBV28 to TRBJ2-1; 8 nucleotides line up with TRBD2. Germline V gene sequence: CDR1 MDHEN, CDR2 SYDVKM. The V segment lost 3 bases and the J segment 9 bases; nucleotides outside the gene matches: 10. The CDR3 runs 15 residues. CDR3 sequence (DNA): TGTGCCAGCAGTTTTAGCGGGGATCGTATTGGTGAGCAGTTCTTC. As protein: CASSFSGDRIGEQFF.

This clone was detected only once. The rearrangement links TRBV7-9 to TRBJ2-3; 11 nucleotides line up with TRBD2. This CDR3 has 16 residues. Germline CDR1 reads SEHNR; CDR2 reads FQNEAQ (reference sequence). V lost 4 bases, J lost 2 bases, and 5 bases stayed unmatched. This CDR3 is CASSCSGRAPTDTQYF. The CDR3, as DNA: TGTGCCAGCAGCTGTAGCGGGAGGGCGCCCACAGATACGCAGTATTTT.

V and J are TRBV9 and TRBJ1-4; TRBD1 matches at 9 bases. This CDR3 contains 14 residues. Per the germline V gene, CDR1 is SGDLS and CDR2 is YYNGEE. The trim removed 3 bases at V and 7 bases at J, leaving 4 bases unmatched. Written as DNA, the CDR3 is TGTGCCAGCAGCGCCGGGGACAGGGCTGAAAAACTGTTTTTT. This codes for CASSAGDRAEKLFF.

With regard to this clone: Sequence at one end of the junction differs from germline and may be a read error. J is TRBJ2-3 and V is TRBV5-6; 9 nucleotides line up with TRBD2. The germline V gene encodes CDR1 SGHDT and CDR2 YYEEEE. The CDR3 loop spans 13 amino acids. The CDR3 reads CASSLGVREGECF. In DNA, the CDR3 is TGTGCCAGCAGCTTGGGAGTGCGGGAGGGGGAGTGTTTT.

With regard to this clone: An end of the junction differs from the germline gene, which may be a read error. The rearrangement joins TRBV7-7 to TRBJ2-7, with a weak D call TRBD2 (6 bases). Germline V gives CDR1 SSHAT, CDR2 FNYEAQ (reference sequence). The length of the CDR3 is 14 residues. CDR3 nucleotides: TGTGCTAGCAGCTTAGCCGGAGGAGGGAACGAGCAGTACTTC. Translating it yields CASSLAGGGNEQYF.

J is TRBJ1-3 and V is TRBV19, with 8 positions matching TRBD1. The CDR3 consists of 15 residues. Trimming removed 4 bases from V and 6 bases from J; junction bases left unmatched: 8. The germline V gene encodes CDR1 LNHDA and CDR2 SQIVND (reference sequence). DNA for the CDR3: TGTGCCAGTAGTACAGACAGGGGTTGGGCAAACACCATATATTTT. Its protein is CASSTDRGWANTIYF.

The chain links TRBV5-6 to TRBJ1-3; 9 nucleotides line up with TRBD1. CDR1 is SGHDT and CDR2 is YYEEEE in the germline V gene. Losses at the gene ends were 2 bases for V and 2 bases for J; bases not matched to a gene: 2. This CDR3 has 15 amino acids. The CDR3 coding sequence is TGTGCCAGCAGCTTCCGGGACAGGGCTGGAAACACCATATATTTT. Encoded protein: CASSFRDRAGNTIYF.

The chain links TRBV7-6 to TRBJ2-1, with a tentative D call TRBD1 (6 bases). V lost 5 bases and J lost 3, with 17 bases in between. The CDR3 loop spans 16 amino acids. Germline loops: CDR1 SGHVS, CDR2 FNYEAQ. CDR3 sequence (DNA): TGTGCCAGCAGCGAAAATAGGGGGAGAGGCTACAATGAGCAGTTCTTC. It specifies CASSENRGRGYNEQFF. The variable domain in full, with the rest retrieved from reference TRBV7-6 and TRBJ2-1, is GAGVSQSPRYKVTKRGQDVALRCDPISGHVSLYWYRQALGQGPEFLTYFNYEAQQDKSGLPNDRFSAERPEGSISTLTIQRTEQRDSAMYRCASSENRGRGYNEQFFGPGTRLTVL.

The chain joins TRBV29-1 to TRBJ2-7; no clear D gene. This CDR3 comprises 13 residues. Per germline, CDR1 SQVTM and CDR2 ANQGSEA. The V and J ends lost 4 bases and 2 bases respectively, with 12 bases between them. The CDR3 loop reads CSVGKGAAYEQYF. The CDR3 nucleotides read TGCAGCGTTGGGAAAGGAGCAGCCTACGAGCAGTACTTC.

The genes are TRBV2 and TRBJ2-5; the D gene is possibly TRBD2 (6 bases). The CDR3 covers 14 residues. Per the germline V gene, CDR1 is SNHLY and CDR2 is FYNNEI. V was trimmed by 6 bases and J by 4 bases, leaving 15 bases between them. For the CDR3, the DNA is TGTGCCAGCAGGACGTATAGCGGCGGAGAGACCCAGTACTTC. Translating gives CASRTYSGGETQYF. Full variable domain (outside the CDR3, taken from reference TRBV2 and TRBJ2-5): EPEVTQTPSHQVTQMGQEVILRCVPISNHLYFYWYRQILGQKVEFLVSFYNNEISEKSEIFDDQFSVERPDGSNFTLKIRSTKLEDSAMYFCASRTYSGGETQYFGPGTRLLVL.

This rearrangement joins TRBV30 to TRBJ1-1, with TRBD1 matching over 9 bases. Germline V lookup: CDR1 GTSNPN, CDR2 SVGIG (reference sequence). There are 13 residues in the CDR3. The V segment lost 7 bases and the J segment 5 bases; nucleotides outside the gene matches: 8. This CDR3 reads CASNRGQGTEAFF. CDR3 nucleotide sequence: TGTGCCTCTAACAGGGGGCAGGGAACTGAAGCTTTCTTT.

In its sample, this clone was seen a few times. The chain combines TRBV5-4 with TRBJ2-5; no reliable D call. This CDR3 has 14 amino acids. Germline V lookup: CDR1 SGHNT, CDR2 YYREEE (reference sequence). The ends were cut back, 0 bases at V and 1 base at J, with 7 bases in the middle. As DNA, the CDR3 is TGTGCCAGCAGCTTGGGGAGCAGCCAAGAGACCCAGTACTTC. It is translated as CASSLGSSQETQYF.